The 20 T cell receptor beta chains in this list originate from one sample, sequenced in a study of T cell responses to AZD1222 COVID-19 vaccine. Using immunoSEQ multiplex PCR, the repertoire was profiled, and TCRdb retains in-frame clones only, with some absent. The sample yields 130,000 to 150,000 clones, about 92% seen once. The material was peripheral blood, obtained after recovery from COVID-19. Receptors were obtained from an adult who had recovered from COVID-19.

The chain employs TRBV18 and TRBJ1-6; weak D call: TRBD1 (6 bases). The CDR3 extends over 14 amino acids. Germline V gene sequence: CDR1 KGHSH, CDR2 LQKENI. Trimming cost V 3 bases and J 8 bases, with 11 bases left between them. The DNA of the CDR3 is TGTGCCAGCTCACCCACAGGGATGGATTCACCCCTCCACTTT. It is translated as CASSPTGMDSPLHF.

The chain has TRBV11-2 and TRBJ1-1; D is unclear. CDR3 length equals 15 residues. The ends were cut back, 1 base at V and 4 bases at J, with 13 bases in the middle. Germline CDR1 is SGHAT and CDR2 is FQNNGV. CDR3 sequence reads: CASSLVDGIGTEAFF. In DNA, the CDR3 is TGTGCCAGCAGCTTAGTAGACGGGATTGGCACTGAAGCTTTCTTT.

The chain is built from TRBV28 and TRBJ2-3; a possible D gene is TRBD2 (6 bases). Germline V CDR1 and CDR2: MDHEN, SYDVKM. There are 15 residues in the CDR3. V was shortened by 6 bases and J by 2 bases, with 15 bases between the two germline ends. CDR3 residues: CASSGGRSLTDTQYF. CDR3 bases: TGTGCCAGCAGCGGGGGACGAAGTCTCACAGATACGCAGTATTTT.

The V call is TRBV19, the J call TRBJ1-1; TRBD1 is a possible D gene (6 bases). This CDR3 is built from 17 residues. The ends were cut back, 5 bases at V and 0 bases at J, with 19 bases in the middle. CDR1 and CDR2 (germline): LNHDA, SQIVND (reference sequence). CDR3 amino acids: CASSPLRGPGMNTEAFF. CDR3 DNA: TGTGCCAGTAGTCCACTACGGGGGCCAGGGATGAACACTGAAGCTTTCTTT.

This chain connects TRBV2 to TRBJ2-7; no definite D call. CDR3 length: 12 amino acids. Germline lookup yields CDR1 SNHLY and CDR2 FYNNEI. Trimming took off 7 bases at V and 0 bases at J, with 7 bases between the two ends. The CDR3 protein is CASTADSYEQYF. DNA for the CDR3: TGTGCCAGCACCGCAGACTCCTACGAGCAGTACTTC. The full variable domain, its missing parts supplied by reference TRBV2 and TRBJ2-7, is EPEVTQTPSHQVTQMGQEVILRCVPISNHLYFYWYRQILGQKVEFLVSFYNNEISEKSEIFDDQFSVERPDGSNFTLKIRSTKLEDSAMYFCASTADSYEQYFGPGTRLTVT.

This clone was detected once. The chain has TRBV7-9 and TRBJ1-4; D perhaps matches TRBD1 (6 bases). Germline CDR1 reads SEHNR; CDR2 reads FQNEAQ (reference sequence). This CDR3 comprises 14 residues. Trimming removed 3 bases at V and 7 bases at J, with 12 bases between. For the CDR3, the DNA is TGTGCCAGCAGCTTCAGGGGAAGGGTTGAAAAACTGTTTTTT. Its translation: CASSFRGRVEKLFF.

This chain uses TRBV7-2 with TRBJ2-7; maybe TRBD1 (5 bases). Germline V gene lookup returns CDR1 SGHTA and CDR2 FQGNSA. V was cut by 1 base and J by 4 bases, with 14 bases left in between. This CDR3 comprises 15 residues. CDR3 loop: CASSLVFSGSYEQYF. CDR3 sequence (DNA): TGTGCCAGCAGCTTAGTCTTCTCAGGGTCTTACGAGCAGTACTTC.

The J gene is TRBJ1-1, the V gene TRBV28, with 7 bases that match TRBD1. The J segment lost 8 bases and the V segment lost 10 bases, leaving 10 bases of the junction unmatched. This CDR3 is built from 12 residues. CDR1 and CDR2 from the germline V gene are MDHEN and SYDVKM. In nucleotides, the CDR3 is TGTGCCATCCATCGACAGGGATGGGAAGCTTTCTTT. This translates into CAIHRQGWEAFF.

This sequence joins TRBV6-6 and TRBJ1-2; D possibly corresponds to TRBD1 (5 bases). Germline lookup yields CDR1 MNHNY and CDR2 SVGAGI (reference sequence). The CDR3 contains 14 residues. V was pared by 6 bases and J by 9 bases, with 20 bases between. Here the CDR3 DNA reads TGTGCCAGCAGGACCGGGACTGCGGTGGGAAGCTACACCTTC. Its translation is CASRTGTAVGSYTF.

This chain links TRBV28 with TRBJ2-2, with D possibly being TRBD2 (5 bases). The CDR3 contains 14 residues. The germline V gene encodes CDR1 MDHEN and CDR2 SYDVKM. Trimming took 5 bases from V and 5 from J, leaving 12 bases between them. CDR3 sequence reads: CASSHAGVTGELFF. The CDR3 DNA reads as TGTGCCAGCAGTCACGCCGGGGTGACCGGGGAGCTGTTTTTT. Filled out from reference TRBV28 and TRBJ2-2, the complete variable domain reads DVKVTQSSRYLVKRTGEKVFLECVQDMDHENMFWYRQDPGLGLRLIYFSYDVKMKEKGDIPEGYSVSREKKERFSLILESASTNQTSMYLCASSHAGVTGELFFGEGSRLTVL.

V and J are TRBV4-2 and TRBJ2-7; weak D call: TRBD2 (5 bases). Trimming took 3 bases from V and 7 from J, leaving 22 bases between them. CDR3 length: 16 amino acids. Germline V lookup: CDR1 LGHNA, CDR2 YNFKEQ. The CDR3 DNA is TGTGCCAGCAGCCAGCGAGGACTGCCCCAACCGCGGGAGCAGTACTTC. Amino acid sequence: CASSQRGLPQPREQYF.

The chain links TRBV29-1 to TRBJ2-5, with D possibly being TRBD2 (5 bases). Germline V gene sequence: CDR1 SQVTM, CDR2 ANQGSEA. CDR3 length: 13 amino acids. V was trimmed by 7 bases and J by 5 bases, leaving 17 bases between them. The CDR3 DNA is TGCAGCGCTTTCCTGAGCCGCGGGGAGACCCAGTACTTC. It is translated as CSAFLSRGETQYF.

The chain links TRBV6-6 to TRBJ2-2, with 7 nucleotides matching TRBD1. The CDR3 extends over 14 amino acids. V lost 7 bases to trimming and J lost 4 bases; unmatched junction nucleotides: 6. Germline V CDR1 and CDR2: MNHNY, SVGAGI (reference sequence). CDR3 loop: CASTLTGTTGELFF. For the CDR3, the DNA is TGTGCCAGCACGTTGACAGGGACCACCGGGGAGCTGTTTTTT.

The chain's CDR3 is CASSTEPNYGYTF. The CDR3, as DNA: TGTGCCAGTAGTACTGAACCTAACTATGGCTACACCTTC. The genes are TRBV19 and TRBJ1-2; D unresolved. The germline CDR1 and CDR2 sequences are LNHDA and SQIVND (reference sequence). The CDR3 is made up of 13 amino acids. V lost 4 bases, J lost 0 bases, and 6 bases lay in between.

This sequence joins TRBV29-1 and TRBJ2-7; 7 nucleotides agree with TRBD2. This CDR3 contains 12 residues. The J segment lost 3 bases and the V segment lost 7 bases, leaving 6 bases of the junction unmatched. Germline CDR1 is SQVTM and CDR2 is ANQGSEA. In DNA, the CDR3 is TGCAGCGCCGGGACTACCATCTACGAGCAGTACTTC. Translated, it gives CSAGTTIYEQYF.

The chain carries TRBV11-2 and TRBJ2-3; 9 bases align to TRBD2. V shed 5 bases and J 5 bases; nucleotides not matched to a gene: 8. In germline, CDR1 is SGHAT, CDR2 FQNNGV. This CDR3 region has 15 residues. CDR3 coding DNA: TGTGCCAGCAGCCCGTTAGCGGGAGCGGTAGATACGCAGTATTTT. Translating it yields CASSPLAGAVDTQYF.

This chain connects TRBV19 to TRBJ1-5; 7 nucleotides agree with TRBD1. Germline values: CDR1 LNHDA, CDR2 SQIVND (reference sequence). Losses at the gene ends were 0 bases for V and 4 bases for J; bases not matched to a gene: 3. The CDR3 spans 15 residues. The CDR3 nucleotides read TGTGCCAGTAGTATAGATCGGACAGGTAATCAGCCCCAGCATTTT. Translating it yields CASSIDRTGNQPQHF.

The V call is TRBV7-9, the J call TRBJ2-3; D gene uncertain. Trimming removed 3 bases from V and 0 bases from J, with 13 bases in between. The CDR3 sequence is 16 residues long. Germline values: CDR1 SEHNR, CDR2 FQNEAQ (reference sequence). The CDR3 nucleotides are TGTGCCAGCAGCTTCGCCCCCCAAACTAGCACAGATACGCAGTATTTT. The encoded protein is CASSFAPQTSTDTQYF. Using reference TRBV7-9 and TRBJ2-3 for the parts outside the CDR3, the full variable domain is DTGVSQNPRHKITKRGQNVTFRCDPISEHNRLYWYRQTLGQGPEFLTYFQNEAQLEKSRLLSDRFSAERPKGSFSTLEIQRTEQGDSAMYLCASSFAPQTSTDTQYFGPGTRLTVL.

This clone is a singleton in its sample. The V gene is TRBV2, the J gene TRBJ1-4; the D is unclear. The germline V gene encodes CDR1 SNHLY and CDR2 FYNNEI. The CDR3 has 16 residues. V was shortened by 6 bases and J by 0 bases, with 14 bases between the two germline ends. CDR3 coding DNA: TGTGCCAGCAGCCTTTCCCGCGTTGCAACTAATGAAAAACTGTTTTTT. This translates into CASSLSRVATNEKLFF.

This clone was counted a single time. CDR3 in amino acids: CASSPQVAEQETQYF. The DNA of the CDR3 is TGTGCCAGCAGCCCCCAGGTAGCAGAACAAGAGACCCAGTACTTC. The genes are TRBV3-1 (or the pseudogene TRBV3-2) and TRBJ2-5; D remains unclear. Germline CDR1 reads LGHDT; CDR2 reads YNNKEL (reference sequence). CDR3 size: 15 residues. V gave up 4 bases and J gave up 2 bases, with 14 bases separating them.